Listed here are 22 T cell receptor beta chains from one sample, sequenced in a study of T cells in Graves' hyperthyroidism and ophthalmopathy. RNA transcripts served as the template for amplifying TCR beta CDR3 regions. HTBI primers drove first-round RT-PCR of the TCR CDR3. TCRdb reprocessed the multiplex PCR reads with MiXCR, giving one entry per CDR3 protein. The table shows nearly 750,000 distinct CDR3 sequences, with around a third occurring only once. The sequenced material came from blood. The source is a woman between 40 and 55 years old with Graves' hyperthyroidism.

With regard to this clonotype: Since the CDR3 does not end with the conserved phenylalanine or tryptophan, this likely comes from a read error. The chain employs TRBV20-1 and TRBJ2-5, with 10 bases that match TRBD2. The CDR3 sequence is 17 residues long. Germline V gene lookup returns CDR1 DFQATT and CDR2 SNEGSKA (reference sequence). V shed 1 base, J shed 5 bases, and the junction held 13 bases outside the gene matches. CDR3 coding DNA: TGCAGTGCTAGAGGTCGGGTGCTAGCGGGAGATAAGGAGACCCAGTACCTC. Translation: CSARGRVLAGDKETQYL.

This clonotype was observed many times. The genes are TRBV19 and TRBJ1-1, with D possibly TRBD1 on 6 matching bases. The CDR3 extends over 14 amino acids. V lost 7 bases and J lost 3, with 15 bases in between. CDR1 is LNHDA and CDR2 is SQIVND in the germline V gene (reference sequence). The CDR3 DNA reads as TGTGCCAGTAATTTAGGAACAGGGCACACTGAAGCTTTCTTT. This gives the protein CASNLGTGHTEAFF.

The rearrangement joins TRBV10-3 to TRBJ2-7; TRBD1 agrees at 8 bases. The CDR3 covers 14 residues. Trimming took 10 bases from V and 5 from J; bases not matched to a gene: 13. Germline CDR1 reads ENHRY; CDR2 reads SYGVKD. CDR3 loop: CASGPGTGAHEQYF. The CDR3 DNA follows: TGTGCCAGCGGACCCGGGACAGGAGCCCACGAGCAGTACTTC.

In this sample, this clonotype turned up many times. CDR3 nucleotide sequence: TGTGCCATTAGAGGGACGGATAGCAATCAGCCCCAGCATTTT. This encodes CAIRGTDSNQPQHF. The chain uses TRBV10-3 and TRBJ1-5; tentative D call: TRBD1 (5 bases). Germline V gives CDR1 ENHRY, CDR2 SYGVKD. The CDR3 contains 14 residues. The V gene lost 9 bases and the J gene lost 0 bases, with 12 bases spanning the gap.

The rearrangement uses TRBV7-6 and TRBJ2-1; 10 nucleotides line up with TRBD2. The CDR3 totals 16 residues. J lost 8 bases, V lost 4 bases, and 11 bases had no gene match. Germline values: CDR1 SGHVS, CDR2 FNYEAQ. DNA for the CDR3: TGTGCCAGCAGCTCCTTAGCGGGGGGAAGGGGTGATGAGCAGTTCTTC. Its protein is CASSSLAGGRGDEQFF.

The table lists this clonotype with a few counts. This sequence joins TRBV6-5 and TRBJ1-1, with a possible D match to TRBD1 (5 bases). Per germline, CDR1 MNHEY and CDR2 SVGAGI. The CDR3 sequence is 15 residues long. V was cut by 7 bases and J by 0 bases, with 15 bases left in between. The CDR3, as DNA: TGTGCCAGCAACCCCTTCGGGGGGATGAACACTGAAGCTTTCTTT. As protein: CASNPFGGMNTEAFF.

The V and J genes are TRBV14 and TRBJ1-6; D is perhaps TRBD1 (6 bases). The CDR3 totals 15 residues. The V end lost 4 bases, the J end lost 11 bases, and 18 bases lay between the germline ends. Germline lookup yields CDR1 SGHDN and CDR2 FVKESK. The CDR3 is CASSLGAGAWPPLHF. CDR3 DNA sequence: TGTGCCAGCAGCCTTGGGGCGGGGGCATGGCCACCCCTCCACTTT.

V gene TRBV7-2 combines with J gene TRBJ2-5; tentatively, D is TRBD1 (6 bases). In germline, CDR1 is SGHTA, CDR2 FQGNSA. The CDR3 is 16 amino acids. V dropped 3 bases and J dropped 3 bases, with 17 bases sitting between them. The CDR3 DNA sequence: TGTGCCAGCAGCTTTGGAGGACAGACAGTAAAAGAGACCCAGTACTTC. This translates into CASSFGGQTVKETQYF.

To note about this clonotype: The junction and the germline gene differ at one end; a read error may be behind it. CDR3 amino acids: CASSPRGGGTQYF. In DNA form, the CDR3 reads TGTGCCAGCAGTCCCCGAGGGGGGGGGACCCAGTACTTC. This sequence joins TRBV5-1 and TRBJ2-5; the D gene is possibly TRBD2 (7 bases). CDR3 length equals 13 residues. CDR1 SGHRS and CDR2 YFSETQ come from the germline V gene.

The table lists this clonotype with a few counts. The V gene is TRBV3-1, the J gene TRBJ1-5; TRBD1 matches at 7 bases. Germline CDR1 reads LGHDT; CDR2 reads YNNKEL (reference sequence). The CDR3 is 16 residues long. V shed 0 bases, J shed 3 bases, and the junction held 5 bases outside the gene matches. The CDR3 is CASSQDPGGDNQPQHF. As DNA, the CDR3 is TGTGCCAGCAGCCAAGATCCAGGGGGGGACAATCAGCCCCAGCATTTT.

This clonotype was recorded at least ten times. The chain combines TRBV10-3 with TRBJ1-3; 12 bases are shared with TRBD1. Trimming removed 9 bases from V and 7 bases from J; junction bases left unmatched: 4. The CDR3 is 13 residues long. The germline CDR1 and CDR2 sequences are ENHRY and SYGVKD. This CDR3 is CAIKGQGANTIYF. The DNA of the CDR3 is TGTGCCATAAAGGGACAGGGGGCTAACACCATATATTTT.

The CDR3 DNA reads as TGTGCCAGCAGCTACCTCCGGGAAACTGAAGCTTTCTTT. Encoded protein: CASSYLRETEAFF. The chain couples TRBV7-2 to TRBJ1-1; D remains unclear. CDR1 and CDR2 (germline): SGHTA, FQGNSA. Trimming pared 4 bases from V and 5 bases from J, leaving 11 bases between. This CDR3 region has 13 residues.

Worth noting for this clonotype: This may be a read error: a much more frequent sequence differs by one nucleotide. V gene TRBV4-3 combines with J gene TRBJ2-7; the match to TRBD1 covers 7 bases. The CDR3 totals 14 residues. Per germline, CDR1 LGHNA and CDR2 YSLEER. DNA for the CDR3: TGCGCCAGCGGCCAAGAGGGCAGGGGGAACGAGCAGTACTTC. Encoded protein: CASGQEGRGNEQYF.

This clonotype was seen a handful of times. The chain joins TRBV2 to TRBJ1-1; TRBD1 matches 8 bases. CDR1 SNHLY and CDR2 FYNNEI come from the germline V gene. The CDR3 spans 14 residues. Losses at the gene ends were 2 bases for V and 5 bases for J; bases not matched to a gene: 4. The CDR3: CASSEQGAKTEAFF. The DNA for the CDR3 is TGTGCCAGCAGTGAACAGGGGGCGAAGACTGAAGCTTTCTTT.

J is TRBJ1-1 and V is TRBV6-5; TRBD1 might be the D (5 bases). V lost 2 bases to trimming and J lost 4 bases, with 14 bases between them. Germline lookup yields CDR1 MNHEY and CDR2 SVGAGI. The CDR3 has 15 residues. The CDR3 bases are TGTGCCAGCAGTTACATCCAGGGCGCCGCCACTGAAGCTTTCTTT. Its translation is CASSYIQGAATEAFF.

This chain links TRBV25-1 with TRBJ1-2, with TRBD1 identical over 11 bases. V trimming: 6 bases; J trimming: 8 bases; junction bases outside the gene matches: 11. The CDR3 has 15 amino acids. Germline CDR1 reads MGHDK; CDR2 reads SYGVNS. The DNA for the CDR3 is TGTGCCAGCAGGCGGACAGGGGGCCCCTCAAGAGGCTACACCTTC. Translation gives CASRRTGGPSRGYTF.

This clonotype was counted many times. This chain uses TRBV10-3 with TRBJ2-7; D unclear. Germline V lookup: CDR1 ENHRY, CDR2 SYGVKD. Trimming removed 4 bases at V and 2 bases at J, with 6 bases between. This CDR3 is 12 amino acids long. CDR3 coding DNA: TGTGCCATCAGTGCTAAAACCTACGAGCAGTACTTC. Its protein product is CAISAKTYEQYF.

This clonotype has just a few counts. J is TRBJ1-3 and V is TRBV6-5; D call uncertain. The CDR3 sequence is 14 residues long. CDR1 and CDR2 (germline): MNHEY, SVGAGI. The germline V and J ends were trimmed by 2 bases and 0 bases, with 5 bases remaining between them. In DNA form, the CDR3 reads TGTGCCAGCAGTTACGGGTACTCTGGAAACACCATATATTTT. It yields the protein CASSYGYSGNTIYF.

The gene calls are TRBV5-1 and TRBJ1-1; 7 nucleotides align to TRBD1. This CDR3 is 16 amino acids long. J gave up 0 bases and V 3 bases, and 8 bases lay outside the gene matches. Germline assignment: CDR1 SGHRS and CDR2 YFSETQ. In DNA form, the CDR3 reads TGCGCCAGCAGCTCGGAGACAGGGAGAATGAACACTGAAGCTTTCTTT. It is translated as CASSSETGRMNTEAFF.

Note on this clonotype: A junction boundary mismatches the germline segment, possibly from a read error. The gene calls are TRBV11-2 and TRBJ1-1, with D tentatively TRBD1 (5 bases). Looked up from germline, CDR1 is SGHAT and CDR2 is FQNNGV. This CDR3 has 16 residues. CDR3 nucleotide sequence: TGTGCCAGCAGCTTAGGGGGGTGGGGCCGCAACAGTGAAGCTTTCTTT. This sequence encodes CASSLGGWGRNSEAFF.

The sample holds a few counts of this clonotype. This rearrangement joins TRBV12-5 to TRBJ1-5; 7 positions match TRBD1. The CDR3 has 16 residues. Germline loops: CDR1 LGHNT, CDR2 FRNRAP. J lost 0 bases, V lost 5 bases, and 7 bases had no gene match. For the CDR3, the DNA is TGTGCTAGTGGTCCCGGACAGGCTAATAGCAATCAGCCCCAGCATTTT. It is translated as CASGPGQANSNQPQHF.

This clonotype occurred many times. The V call is TRBV20-1, the J call TRBJ1-2, with TRBD1 matching 9 bases. V lost 6 bases to trimming and J lost 6 bases; unmatched junction nucleotides: 8. Per the germline V gene, CDR1 is DFQATT and CDR2 is SNEGSKA (reference sequence). The CDR3 runs to 13 residues. The CDR3 sequence: CSARDREGHGYTF. As DNA, the CDR3 is TGCAGTGCCAGGGACAGGGAGGGCCATGGCTACACCTTC.